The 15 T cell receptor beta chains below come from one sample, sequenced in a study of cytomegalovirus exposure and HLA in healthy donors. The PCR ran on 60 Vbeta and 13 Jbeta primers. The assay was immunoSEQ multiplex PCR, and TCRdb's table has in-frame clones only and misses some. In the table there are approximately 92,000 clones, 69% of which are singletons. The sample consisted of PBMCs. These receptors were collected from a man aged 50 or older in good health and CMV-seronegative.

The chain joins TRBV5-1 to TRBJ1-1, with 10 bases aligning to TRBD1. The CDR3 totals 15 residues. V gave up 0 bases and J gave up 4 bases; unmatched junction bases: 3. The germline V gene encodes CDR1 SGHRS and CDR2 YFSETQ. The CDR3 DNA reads TGCGCCAGCAGCTTGGCAGGACAGGGGGTCACTGAAGCTTTCTTT. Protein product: CASSLAGQGVTEAFF.

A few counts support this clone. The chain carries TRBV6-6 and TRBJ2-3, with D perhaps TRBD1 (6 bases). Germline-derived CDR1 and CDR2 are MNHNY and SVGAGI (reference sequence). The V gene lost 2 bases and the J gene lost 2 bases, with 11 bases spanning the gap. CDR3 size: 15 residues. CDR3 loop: CASSYVQGATDTQYF. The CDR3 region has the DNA TGTGCCAGCAGTTACGTACAGGGTGCCACAGATACGCAGTATTTT.

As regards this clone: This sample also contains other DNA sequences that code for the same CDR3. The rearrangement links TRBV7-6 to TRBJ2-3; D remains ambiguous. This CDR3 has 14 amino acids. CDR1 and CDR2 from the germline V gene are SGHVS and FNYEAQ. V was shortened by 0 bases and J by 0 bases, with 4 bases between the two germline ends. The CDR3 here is CASSLARSTDTQYF. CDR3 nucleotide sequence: TGTGCCAGCAGCTTAGCTAGAAGCACAGATACGCAGTATTTT.

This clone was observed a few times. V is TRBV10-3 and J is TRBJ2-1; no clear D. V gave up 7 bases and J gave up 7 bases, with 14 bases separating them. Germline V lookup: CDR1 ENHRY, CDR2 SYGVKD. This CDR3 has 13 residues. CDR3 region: CAITKSRQNEQFF. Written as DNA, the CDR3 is TGTGCCATCACCAAATCCAGGCAAAATGAGCAGTTCTTC.

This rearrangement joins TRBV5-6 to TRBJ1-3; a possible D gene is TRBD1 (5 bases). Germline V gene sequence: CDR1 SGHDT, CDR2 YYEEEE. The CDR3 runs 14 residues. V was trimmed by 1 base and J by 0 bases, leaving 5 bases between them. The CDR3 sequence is CASSLRGSGNTIYF. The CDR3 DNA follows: TGTGCCAGCAGCTTGAGGGGCTCTGGAAACACCATATATTTT.

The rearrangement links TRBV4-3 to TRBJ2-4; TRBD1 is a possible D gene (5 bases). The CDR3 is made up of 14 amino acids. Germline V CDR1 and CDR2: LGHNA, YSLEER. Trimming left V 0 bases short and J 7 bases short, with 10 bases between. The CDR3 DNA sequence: TGCGCCAGCAGCCAAGAAGGGCAGGGTAACATTCAGTACTTC. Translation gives CASSQEGQGNIQYF.

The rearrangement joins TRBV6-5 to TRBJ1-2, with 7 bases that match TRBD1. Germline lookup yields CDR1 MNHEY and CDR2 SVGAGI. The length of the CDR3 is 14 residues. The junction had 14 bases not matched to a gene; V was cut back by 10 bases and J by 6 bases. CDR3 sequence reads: CATRTGLLFDGYTF. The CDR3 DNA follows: TGTGCCACCCGGACAGGACTTCTTTTCGATGGCTACACCTTC.

The CDR3 sequence: CASSPPLGGGNIQYF. The DNA of the CDR3 is TGTGCCAGCAGCCCTCCGCTGGGCGGGGGAAACATTCAGTACTTC. The rearrangement links TRBV6-1 to TRBJ2-4, with 7 bases lining up with TRBD2. Looked up from germline, CDR1 is MNHNS and CDR2 is SASEGT. The V and J ends lost 6 bases and 6 bases, in that order; junction bases with no gene match: 11. This CDR3 comprises 15 residues.

The CDR3, as DNA: TGTGCCACCCGGGGCGGGGGGAACACCGGGGAGCTGTTTTTT. Residues: CATRGGGNTGELFF. This sequence joins TRBV27 and TRBJ2-2; 7 positions agree with TRBD2. With 10 bases clipped from V and 1 base from J, the junction kept 6 bases outside the gene matches. Germline V lookup: CDR1 MNHEY, CDR2 SMNVEV (reference sequence). The CDR3 contains 14 residues.

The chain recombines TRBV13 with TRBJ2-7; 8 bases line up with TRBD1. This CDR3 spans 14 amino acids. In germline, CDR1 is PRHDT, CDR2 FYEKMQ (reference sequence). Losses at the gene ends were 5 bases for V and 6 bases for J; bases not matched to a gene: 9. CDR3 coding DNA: TGTGCCAGCAGCACAGGACAGGGAATCGGCGAGCAGTACTTC. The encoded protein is CASSTGQGIGEQYF.

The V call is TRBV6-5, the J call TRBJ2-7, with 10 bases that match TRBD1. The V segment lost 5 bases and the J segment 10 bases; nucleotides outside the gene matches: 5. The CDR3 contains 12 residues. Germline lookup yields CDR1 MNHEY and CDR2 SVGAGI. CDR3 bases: TGTGCCAGCAGTCCGACAGGGGGCCAACAGTACTTC. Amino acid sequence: CASSPTGGQQYF.

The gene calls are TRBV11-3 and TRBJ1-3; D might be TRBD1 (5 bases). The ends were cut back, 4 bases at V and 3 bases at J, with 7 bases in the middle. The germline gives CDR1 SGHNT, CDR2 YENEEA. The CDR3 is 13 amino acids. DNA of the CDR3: TGTGCCAGCAGCTCAGGGTATGGAAACACCATATATTTT. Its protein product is CASSSGYGNTIYF.

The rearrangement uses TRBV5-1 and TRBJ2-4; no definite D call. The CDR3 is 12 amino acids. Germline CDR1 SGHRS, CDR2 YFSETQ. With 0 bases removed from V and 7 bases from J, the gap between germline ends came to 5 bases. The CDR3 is CASSLGGNIQYF. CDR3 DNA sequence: TGCGCCAGCAGCTTGGGAGGTAACATTCAGTACTTC.

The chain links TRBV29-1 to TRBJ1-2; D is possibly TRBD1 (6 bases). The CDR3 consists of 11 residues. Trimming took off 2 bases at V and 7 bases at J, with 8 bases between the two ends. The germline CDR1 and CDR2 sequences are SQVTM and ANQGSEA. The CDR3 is CSVEQGFGYTF. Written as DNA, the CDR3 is TGCAGCGTTGAACAGGGGTTTGGCTACACCTTC.

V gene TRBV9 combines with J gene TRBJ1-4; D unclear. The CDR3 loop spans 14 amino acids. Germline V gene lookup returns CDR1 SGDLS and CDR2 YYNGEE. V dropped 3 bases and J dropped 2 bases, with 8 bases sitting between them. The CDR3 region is CASSDPRTNEKLFF. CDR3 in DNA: TGTGCCAGCAGCGACCCCCGGACTAATGAAAAACTGTTTTTT.